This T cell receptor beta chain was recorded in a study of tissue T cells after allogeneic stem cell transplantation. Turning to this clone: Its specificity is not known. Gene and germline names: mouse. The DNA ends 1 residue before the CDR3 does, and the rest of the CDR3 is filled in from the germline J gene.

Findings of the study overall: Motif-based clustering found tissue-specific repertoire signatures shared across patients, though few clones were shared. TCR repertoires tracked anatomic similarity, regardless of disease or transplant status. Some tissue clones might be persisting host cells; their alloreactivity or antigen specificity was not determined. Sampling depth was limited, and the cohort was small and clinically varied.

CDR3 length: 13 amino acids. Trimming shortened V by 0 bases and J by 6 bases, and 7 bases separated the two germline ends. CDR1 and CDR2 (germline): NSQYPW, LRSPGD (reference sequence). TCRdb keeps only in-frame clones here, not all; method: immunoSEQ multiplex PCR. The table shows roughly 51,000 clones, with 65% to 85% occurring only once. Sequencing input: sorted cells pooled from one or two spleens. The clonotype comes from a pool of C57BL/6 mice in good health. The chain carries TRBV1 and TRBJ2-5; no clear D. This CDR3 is CTCSAEAPDTQYF. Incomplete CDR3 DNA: TGCACCTGCAGTGCAGAGGCCCCGGACACCCAGTAC.